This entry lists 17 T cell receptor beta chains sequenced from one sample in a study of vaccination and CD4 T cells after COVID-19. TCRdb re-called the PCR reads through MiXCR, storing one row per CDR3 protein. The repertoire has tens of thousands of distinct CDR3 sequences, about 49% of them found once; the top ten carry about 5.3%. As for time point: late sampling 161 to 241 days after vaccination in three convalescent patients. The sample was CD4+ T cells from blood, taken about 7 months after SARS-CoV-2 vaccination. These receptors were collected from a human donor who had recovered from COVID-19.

The CDR3 region is CASSPRDTAYEQYF. CDR3 DNA sequence: TGTGCCAGCAGCCCCCGGGACACAGCCTACGAGCAGTACTTC. This rearrangement joins TRBV7-9 to TRBJ2-7, with D perhaps TRBD1 (6 bases). With 5 bases removed from V and 2 bases from J, the gap between germline ends came to 13 bases. The CDR3 is made up of 14 amino acids. From germline, CDR1 is SEHNR and CDR2 FQNEAQ (reference sequence). The full variable domain, its missing parts supplied by reference TRBV7-9 and TRBJ2-7, is DTGVSQNPRHKITKRGQNVTFRCDPISEHNRLYWYRQTLGQGPEFLTYFQNEAQLEKSRLLSDRFSAERPKGSFSTLEIQRTEQGDSAMYLCASSPRDTAYEQYFGPGTRLTVT.

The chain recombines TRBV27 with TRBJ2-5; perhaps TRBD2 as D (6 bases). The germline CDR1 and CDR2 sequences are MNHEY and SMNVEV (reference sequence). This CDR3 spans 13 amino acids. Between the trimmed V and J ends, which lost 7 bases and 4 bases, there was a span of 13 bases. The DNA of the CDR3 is TGTGCCAGCATGTATGGGGGAGGAGAGACCCAGTACTTC. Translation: CASMYGGGETQYF.

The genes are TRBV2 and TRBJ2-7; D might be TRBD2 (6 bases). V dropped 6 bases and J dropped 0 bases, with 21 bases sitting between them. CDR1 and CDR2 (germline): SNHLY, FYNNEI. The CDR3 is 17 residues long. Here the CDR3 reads CASRPRGRRDLSYEQYF. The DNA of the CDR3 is TGTGCCAGCAGGCCAAGGGGTCGGCGGGATCTCTCCTACGAGCAGTACTTC.

CDR3 nucleotides: TGTGCCAGCAGTTTATCCGGGACAGGGGGCCCCCTGGGCAATCAGCCCCAGCATTTT. It codes for CASSLSGTGGPLGNQPQHF. The chain carries TRBV28 and TRBJ1-5, with 12 positions matching TRBD1. J gave up 2 bases and V 1 base, and 9 bases lay outside the gene matches. Per germline, CDR1 MDHEN and CDR2 SYDVKM. This CDR3 region has 19 residues.

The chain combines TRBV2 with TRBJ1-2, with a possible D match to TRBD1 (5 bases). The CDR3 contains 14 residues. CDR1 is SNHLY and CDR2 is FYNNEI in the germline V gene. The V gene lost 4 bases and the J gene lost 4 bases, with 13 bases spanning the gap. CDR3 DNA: TGTGCCAGCAGTGGGCTTCGGGGGGGCTATGGCTACACCTTC. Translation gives CASSGLRGGYGYTF.

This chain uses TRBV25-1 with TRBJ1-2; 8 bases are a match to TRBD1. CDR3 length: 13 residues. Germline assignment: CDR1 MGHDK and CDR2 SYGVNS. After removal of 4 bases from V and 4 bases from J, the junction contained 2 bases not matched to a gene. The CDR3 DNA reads TGTGCCAGCAGTGCAGGACAGGGCTATGGCTACACCTTC. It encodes CASSAGQGYGYTF.

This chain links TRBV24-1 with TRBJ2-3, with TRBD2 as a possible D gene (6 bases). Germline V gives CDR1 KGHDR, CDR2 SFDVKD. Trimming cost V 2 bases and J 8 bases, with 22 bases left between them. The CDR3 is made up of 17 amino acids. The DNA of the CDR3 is TGTGCCACCAGTGATTCGACGAGGGACGCCGCAGCGGGTACGCAGTATTTT. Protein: CATSDSTRDAAAGTQYF.

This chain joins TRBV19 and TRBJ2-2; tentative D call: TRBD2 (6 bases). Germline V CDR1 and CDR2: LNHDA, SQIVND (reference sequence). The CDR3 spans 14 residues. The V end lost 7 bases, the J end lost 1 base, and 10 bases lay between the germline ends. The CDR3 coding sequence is TGTGCCAGTATGCGGGGCGTGAACACCGGGGAGCTGTTTTTT. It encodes CASMRGVNTGELFF.

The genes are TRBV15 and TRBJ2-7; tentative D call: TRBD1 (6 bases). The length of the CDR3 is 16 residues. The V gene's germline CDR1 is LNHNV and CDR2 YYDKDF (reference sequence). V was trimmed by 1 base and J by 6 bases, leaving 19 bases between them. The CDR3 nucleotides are TGTGCCACCAGCAGAGCCCCGGGGAACAGGGCTTCCGAGCAGTACTTC. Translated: CATSRAPGNRASEQYF.

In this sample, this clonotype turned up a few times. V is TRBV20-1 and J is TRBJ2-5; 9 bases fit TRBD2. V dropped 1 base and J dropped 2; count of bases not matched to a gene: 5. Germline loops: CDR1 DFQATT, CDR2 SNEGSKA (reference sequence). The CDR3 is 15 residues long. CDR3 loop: CSARGGGREQETQYF. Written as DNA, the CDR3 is TGCAGTGCTAGAGGCGGCGGGAGGGAACAAGAGACCCAGTACTTC.

The CDR3 region is CASSYKPRGTTEAFF. As DNA, the CDR3 is TGTGCCAGCAGTTACAAGCCCAGGGGGACCACTGAAGCTTTCTTT. The chain couples TRBV6-5 to TRBJ1-1, with 7 bases fitting TRBD1. This CDR3 has 15 amino acids. Germline loops: CDR1 MNHEY, CDR2 SVGAGI. J was trimmed by 4 bases and V by 2 bases; bases with no gene match: 7.

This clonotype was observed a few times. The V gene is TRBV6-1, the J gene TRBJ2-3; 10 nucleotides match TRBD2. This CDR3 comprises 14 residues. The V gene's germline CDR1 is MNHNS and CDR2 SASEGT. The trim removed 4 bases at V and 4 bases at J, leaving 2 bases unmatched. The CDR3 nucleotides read TGTGCCAGCAGTGCCGGGACTAGCGCAGATACGCAGTATTTT. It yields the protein CASSAGTSADTQYF.

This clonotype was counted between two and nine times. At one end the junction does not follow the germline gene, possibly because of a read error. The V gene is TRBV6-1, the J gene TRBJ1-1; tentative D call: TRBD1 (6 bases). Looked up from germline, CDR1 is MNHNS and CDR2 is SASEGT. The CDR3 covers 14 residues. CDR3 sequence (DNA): TGTGCCATCAGTGAGAAGGGGGACCGCGCTGAAGCTTCCTTT. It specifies CAISEKGDRAEASF.

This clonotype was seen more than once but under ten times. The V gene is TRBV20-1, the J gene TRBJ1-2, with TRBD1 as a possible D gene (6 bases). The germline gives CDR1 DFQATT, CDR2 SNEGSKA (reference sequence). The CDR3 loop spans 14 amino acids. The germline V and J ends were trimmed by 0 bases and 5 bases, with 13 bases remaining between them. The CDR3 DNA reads TGCAGTGCTAGAGAGTCAAGGGGGGAGTATGGCTACACCTTC. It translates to CSARESRGEYGYTF.

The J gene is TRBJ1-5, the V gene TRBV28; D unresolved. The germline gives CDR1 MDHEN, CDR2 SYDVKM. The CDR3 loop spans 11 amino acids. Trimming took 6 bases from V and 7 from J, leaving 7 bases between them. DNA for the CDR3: TGTGCCAGCAGCCCCGGCCAGCCCCAGCATTTT. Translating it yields CASSPGQPQHF.

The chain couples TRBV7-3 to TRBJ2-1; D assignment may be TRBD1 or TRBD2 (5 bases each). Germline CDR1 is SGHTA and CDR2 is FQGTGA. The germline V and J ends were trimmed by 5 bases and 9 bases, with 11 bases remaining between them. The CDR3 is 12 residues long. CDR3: CASSARGGEQFF. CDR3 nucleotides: TGTGCCAGCAGCGCCCGTGGGGGTGAGCAGTTCTTC.

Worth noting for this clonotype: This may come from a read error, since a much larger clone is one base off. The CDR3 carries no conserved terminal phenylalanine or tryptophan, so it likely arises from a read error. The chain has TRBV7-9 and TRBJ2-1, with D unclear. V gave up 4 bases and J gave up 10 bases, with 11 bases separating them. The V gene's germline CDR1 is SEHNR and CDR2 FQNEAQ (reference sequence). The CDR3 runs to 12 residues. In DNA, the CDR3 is TGTGCCAGCAGCTCAGACTCACCGGAGCAGTTCCTC. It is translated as CASSSDSPEQFL.